This is a list of T cell receptor beta chains from one sample in a study of neurological immune-mediated disorders. Via MiXCR, TCRdb re-called the 5' RACE reads, giving one row per CDR3 protein. This sample has around 30,000 distinct CDR3 sequences, with less than 5% found just once. Sequencing was performed on CD4+ T cells from blood. The receptors stem from a woman in her thirties or forties in good health. Each CDR3 is given with its conserved first and last residue. Each record gives: J gene, V gene, D gene, CDR3 protein. A D gene is named only where the DNA matches it firmly.

TRBJ1-6 | TRBV3-1 | NA | CASSPGTAASYNSPLHF
TRBJ2-7 | TRBV27 | TRBD2 | CASSSYGTRAIYEQYF
TRBJ2-2 | TRBV30 | NA | CAAGRSTSGELFF
TRBJ2-1 | TRBV20-1 | TRBD2 | CSARDWTSGSVGEQFF
TRBJ1-1 | TRBV5-1 | NA | CASSSHGTLGTEAFF
TRBJ1-6 | TRBV20-1 | NA | CSARDAQAYNSPLHF
TRBJ2-2 | TRBV6-5 | TRBD2 | CASRVAGGPTGELFF
TRBJ2-4 | TRBV20-1 | TRBD2 | CSAGRGLAGTPRGGKNIQYF
TRBJ1-2 | TRBV5-1 | NA | CASSRTTAGGYGYGYTF
TRBJ2-1 | TRBV7-6 | TRBD1 | CASSSTRDSTYNEQFF
TRBJ2-7 | TRBV2 | NA | CASSELGSRLWKQYF
TRBJ1-6 | TRBV12-3/TRBV12-4 | NA | CASTGTRYSPLHF
TRBJ2-1 | TRBV12-3/TRBV12-4 | NA | CASSRVFFNEQFF
TRBJ2-7 | TRBV7-9 | NA | CASSHRLGGRDYEQYF
TRBJ1-2 | TRBV5-1 | NA | CASSSGRPQWDYGYTF
TRBJ2-5 | TRBV5-1 | NA | CASRGAGQKYF
TRBJ1-3 | TRBV15 | NA | CATSRDSGAIDTIYF
TRBJ2-7 | TRBV20-1 | TRBD2 | CSATRAGGYEQYF
TRBJ2-1 | TRBV20-1 | TRBD2 | CSAPDGTSGYNEQFF
TRBJ2-2 | TRBV11-3 | NA | CASSLGPNTGELFF
TRBJ2-7 | TRBV5-1 | NA | CASSFRQVAGEQYF
TRBJ2-7 | TRBV20-1 | TRBD2 | CSARGRSWERGNEQYF
TRBJ1-2 | TRBV5-1 | NA | CASSQGTKPTNYGYTF
TRBJ2-3 | TRBV5-1 | NA | CASSRIATDTQYF
TRBJ1-2 | TRBV30 | NA | CAWRDRRSGYGYTF
TRBJ1-1 | TRBV10-3 | NA | CAISEARNTEAFF
TRBJ2-7 | TRBV20-1 | TRBD2 | CSAGGGNSYEQYF
TRBJ1-2 | TRBV4-1 | NA | CASSQDRNDGYTF
TRBJ2-7 | TRBV5-1 | NA | CASSLSQGPYEQYF
TRBJ2-2 | TRBV5-1 | NA | CASSRTHTGELFF
TRBJ2-7 | TRBV7-2 | NA | CASSLGGTVAAEQYF
TRBJ1-5 | TRBV21-1 | NA | CASSKVGECYSNQPQHF
TRBJ2-3 | TRBV25-1 | NA | CASSDGPRPGLGTDTQYF
TRBJ2-7 | TRBV4-1 | NA | CASSQVGADEQYF
TRBJ2-3 | TRBV13 | TRBD2 | CASSLSFSSGGDYSTDTQYF
TRBJ1-1 | TRBV5-1 | TRBD1 | CASSLGQGALNTEAFF
TRBJ2-7 | TRBV5-1 | NA | CASSRDGFSYEQYF
TRBJ2-7 | TRBV20-1 | NA | CSARDLTGRTYEQYF
TRBJ2-1 | TRBV4-1 | TRBD2 | CASSPVSGGDYNEQFF
TRBJ1-2 | TRBV6-1 | NA | CASSGEVGWPSGYTF
TRBJ2-2 | TRBV18 | NA | CASSRTGTDDTGELFF
TRBJ1-2 | TRBV28 | NA | CASSFDRQGISGYTF
TRBJ1-2 | TRBV12-3/TRBV12-4 | NA | CASSPGGGGNYGYTF
TRBJ2-1 | TRBV7-2 | NA | CASSPQKSGSYNEQFF
TRBJ2-7 | TRBV12-3/TRBV12-4 | NA | CASSLGAGIYEQYF
TRBJ2-7 | TRBV5-1 | NA | CASSPGTSSYEQYF
TRBJ1-2 | TRBV12-3/TRBV12-4 | NA | CASSLGGIYGYTF
TRBJ2-1 | TRBV7-6 | TRBD2 | CASSLRESTNEQFF
TRBJ2-1 | TRBV7-2 | NA | CASSPVLINEQFF
TRBJ1-1 | TRBV5-1 | NA | CASSLELGRNTEAFF
TRBJ2-5 | TRBV6-1 | NA | CASSGERRGTQYF
TRBJ1-1 | TRBV12-3/TRBV12-4 | NA | CASRSGGGQGNTEAFF
TRBJ2-2 | TRBV7-9 | NA | CASSETGELFF
TRBJ1-4 | TRBV7-2 | NA | CASTPDWANEKLFF
TRBJ1-2 | TRBV12-3/TRBV12-4 | TRBD1 | CASRKTGVHGYTF
TRBJ2-1 | TRBV7-2 | NA | CASSVGGFEQFF
TRBJ2-3 | TRBV20-1 | NA | CSALLADTQYF
TRBJ1-2 | TRBV6-5 | NA | CASSSRGGRYGYTF